This TCR beta chain comes out of a study of shared clonotypes between healthy human individuals. The data were produced by immunoSEQ multiplex PCR, yet TCRdb's version contains in-frame clones alone and is incomplete. The table lists approximately 2.4 million clones, roughly 95% of them singletons. On this clone: Its antigen is not known.

In germline, CDR1 is SQVTM, CDR2 ANQGSEA. The CDR3 consists of 15 residues. V gave up 7 bases and J gave up 5 bases; unmatched junction bases: 11. Findings and caveats of the study: Inspection by rarefaction showed sorted-subset sequencing to be incomplete despite large depth.

The origin of this receptor is a man younger than 35 in good health. The chain is built from TRBV29-1 and TRBJ2-1; the match to TRBD2 covers 10 bases. Sequencing input: naive CD4+ T cells sorted from blood. Subset denoted: CD45RA+ positively selected. In DNA, the CDR3 is TGCAGCGCCCGGACTAGCGGAGAGACCCACAATGAGCAGTTCTTC. Translation gives CSARTSGETHNEQFF.